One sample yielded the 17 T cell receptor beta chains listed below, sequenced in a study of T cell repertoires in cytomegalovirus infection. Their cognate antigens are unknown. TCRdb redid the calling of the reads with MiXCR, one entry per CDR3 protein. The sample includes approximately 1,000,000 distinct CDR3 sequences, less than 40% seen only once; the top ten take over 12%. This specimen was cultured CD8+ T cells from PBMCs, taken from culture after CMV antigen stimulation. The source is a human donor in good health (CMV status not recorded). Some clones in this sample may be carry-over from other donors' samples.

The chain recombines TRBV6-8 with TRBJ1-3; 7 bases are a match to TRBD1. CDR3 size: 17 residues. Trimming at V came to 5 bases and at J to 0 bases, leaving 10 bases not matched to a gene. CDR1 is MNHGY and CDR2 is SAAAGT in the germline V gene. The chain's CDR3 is CASSTTGAPFSGNTIYF. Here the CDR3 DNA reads TGTGCCAGCAGTACTACAGGGGCACCCTTCTCTGGAAACACCATATATTTT.

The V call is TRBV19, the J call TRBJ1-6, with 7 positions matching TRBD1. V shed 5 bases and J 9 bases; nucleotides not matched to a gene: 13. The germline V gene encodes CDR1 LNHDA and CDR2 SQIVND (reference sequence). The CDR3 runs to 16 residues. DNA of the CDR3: TGTGCCAGTAGTTTCGTCTCCGGGACAGAAATTTCACCCCTCCACTTT. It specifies CASSFVSGTEISPLHF.

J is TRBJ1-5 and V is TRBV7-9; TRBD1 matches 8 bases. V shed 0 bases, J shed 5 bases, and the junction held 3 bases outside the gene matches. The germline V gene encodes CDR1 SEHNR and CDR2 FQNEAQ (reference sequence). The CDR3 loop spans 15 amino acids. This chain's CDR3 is CASSLAGTGDQPQHF. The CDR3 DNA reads TGTGCCAGCAGCTTAGCAGGGACAGGCGATCAGCCCCAGCATTTT.

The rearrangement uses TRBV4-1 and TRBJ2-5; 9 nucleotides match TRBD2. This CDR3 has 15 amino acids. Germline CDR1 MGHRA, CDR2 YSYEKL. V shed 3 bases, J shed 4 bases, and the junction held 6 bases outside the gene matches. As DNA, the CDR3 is TGCGCCAGCAGCCAGGGGCGGGGGGGCTTAGAGACCCAGTACTTC. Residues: CASSQGRGGLETQYF.

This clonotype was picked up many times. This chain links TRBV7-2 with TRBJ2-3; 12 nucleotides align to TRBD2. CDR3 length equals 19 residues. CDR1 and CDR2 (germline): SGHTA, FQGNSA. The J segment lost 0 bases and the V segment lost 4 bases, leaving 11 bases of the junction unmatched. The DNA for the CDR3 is TGTGCCAGCAGCTCCCGCGGACTAGCGGGGATTGCTAGCACAGATACGCAGTATTTT. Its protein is CASSSRGLAGIASTDTQYF.

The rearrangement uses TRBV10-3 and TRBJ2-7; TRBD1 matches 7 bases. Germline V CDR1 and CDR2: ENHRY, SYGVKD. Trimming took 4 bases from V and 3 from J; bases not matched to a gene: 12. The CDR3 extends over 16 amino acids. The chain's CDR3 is CAISGDGTALNYEQYF. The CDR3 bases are TGTGCCATCAGTGGTGACGGGACAGCCTTAAACTACGAGCAGTACTTC.

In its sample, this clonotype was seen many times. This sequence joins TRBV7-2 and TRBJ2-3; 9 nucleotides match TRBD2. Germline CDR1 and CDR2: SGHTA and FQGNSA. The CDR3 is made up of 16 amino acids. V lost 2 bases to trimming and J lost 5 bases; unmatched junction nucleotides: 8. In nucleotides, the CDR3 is TGTGCCAGCAGCTTATATGCGGGGGGGCCTGGAGATACGCAGTATTTT. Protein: CASSLYAGGPGDTQYF.

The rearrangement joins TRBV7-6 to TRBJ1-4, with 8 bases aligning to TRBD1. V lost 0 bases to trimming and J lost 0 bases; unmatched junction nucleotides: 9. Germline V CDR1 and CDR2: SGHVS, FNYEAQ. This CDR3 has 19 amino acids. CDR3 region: CASSLALRQGFATNEKLFF. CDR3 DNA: TGTGCCAGCAGCTTAGCCCTCCGACAGGGGTTTGCAACTAATGAAAAACTGTTTTTT.

The CDR3 coding sequence is TGTGCCAGCAGATCGGACGGATTTAATGAAAAACTGTTTTTT. This sequence encodes CASRSDGFNEKLFF. This chain joins TRBV7-4 and TRBJ1-4; D unresolved. Germline V lookup: CDR1 SGHVT, CDR2 SQSDAQ. CDR3 size: 14 residues. V gave up 6 bases and J gave up 4 bases, with 12 bases separating them.

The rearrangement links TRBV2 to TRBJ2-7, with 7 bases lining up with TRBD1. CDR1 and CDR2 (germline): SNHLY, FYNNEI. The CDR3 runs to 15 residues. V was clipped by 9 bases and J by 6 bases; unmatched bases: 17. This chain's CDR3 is CASSSGETGLSEQYV. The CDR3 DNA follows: TGTGCCAGTAGCAGTGGGGAGACAGGGCTTTCCGAGCAGTACGTC.

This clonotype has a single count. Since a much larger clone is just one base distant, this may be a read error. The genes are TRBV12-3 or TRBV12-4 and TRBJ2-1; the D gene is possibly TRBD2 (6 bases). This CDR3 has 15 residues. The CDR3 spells CASPKDGSSYNDQFF. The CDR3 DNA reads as TGTGCCAGCCCCAAGGACGGGAGCTCCTACAATGATCAGTTCTTC.

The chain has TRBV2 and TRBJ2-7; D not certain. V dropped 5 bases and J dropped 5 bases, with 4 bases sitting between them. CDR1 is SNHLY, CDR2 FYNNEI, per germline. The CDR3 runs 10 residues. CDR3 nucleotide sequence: TGTGCCAGCAGTCCCCACGAGCAGTACTTC. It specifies CASSPHEQYF.

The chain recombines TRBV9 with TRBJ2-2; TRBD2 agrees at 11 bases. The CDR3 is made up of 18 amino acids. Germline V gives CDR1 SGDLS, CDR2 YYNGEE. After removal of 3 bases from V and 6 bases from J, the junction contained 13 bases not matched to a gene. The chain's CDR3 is CASSDPLSSGGAPGELFF. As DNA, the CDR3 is TGTGCCAGCAGCGACCCTCTGAGTAGCGGGGGGGCCCCCGGGGAGCTGTTTTTT.

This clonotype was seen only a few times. The CDR3 protein is CASSRKVRDEQFF. The DNA of the CDR3 is TGTGCCAGCAGCCGGAAGGTGCGTGATGAGCAGTTCTTC. The chain couples TRBV7-6 to TRBJ2-1; D gene uncertain. V was shortened by 5 bases and J by 8 bases, with 13 bases between the two germline ends. Per the germline V gene, CDR1 is SGHVS and CDR2 is FNYEAQ. The CDR3 totals 13 residues. The full variable domain, with the rest looked up from reference TRBV7-6 and TRBJ2-1, is GAGVSQSPRYKVTKRGQDVALRCDPISGHVSLYWYRQALGQGPEFLTYFNYEAQQDKSGLPNDRFSAERPEGSISTLTIQRTEQRDSAMYRCASSRKVRDEQFFGPGTRLTVL.

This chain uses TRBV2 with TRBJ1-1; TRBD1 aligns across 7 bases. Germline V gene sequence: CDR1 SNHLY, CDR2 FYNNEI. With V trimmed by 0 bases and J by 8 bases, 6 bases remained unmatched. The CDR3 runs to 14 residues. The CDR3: CASSEALRGQEAFF. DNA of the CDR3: TGTGCCAGCAGTGAAGCGCTTAGGGGGCAAGAAGCTTTCTTT.

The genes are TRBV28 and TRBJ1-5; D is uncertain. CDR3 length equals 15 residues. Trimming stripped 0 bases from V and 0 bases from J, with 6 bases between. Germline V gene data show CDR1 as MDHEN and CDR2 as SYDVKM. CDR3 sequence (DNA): TGTGCCAGCAGTTTATGGCTGGATAGCAATCAGCCCCAGCATTTT. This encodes CASSLWLDSNQPQHF.

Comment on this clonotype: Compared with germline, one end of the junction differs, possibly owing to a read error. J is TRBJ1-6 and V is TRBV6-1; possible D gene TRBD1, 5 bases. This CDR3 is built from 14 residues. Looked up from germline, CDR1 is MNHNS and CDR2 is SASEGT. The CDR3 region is CASSEAERDSLLHF. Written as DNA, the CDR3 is TGTGCCAGCAGTGAAGCGGAAAGGGACTCACTCCTCCACTTT.